What follows is one TCR beta chain and its context. CDR1 is SNHLY and CDR2 is FYNNEI in the germline V gene. CDR3 length: 16 amino acids. V lost 0 bases and J lost 1, with 9 bases in between. PCR was performed using 60 Vbeta and 13 Jbeta primers. Sequenced by immunoSEQ multiplex PCR; TCRdb stores in-frame clones only, minus some. The table has under 300,000 clones, approximately 91% seen once. All donors participated as healthy donors of bone marrow. This sample was taken from a study of cytomegalovirus exposure and HLA in healthy donors. Sequenced input: PBMCs. The receptor's source is a girl aged 2 to 9 in good health and CMV-seronegative. The genes are TRBV2 and TRBJ1-4, with D possibly TRBD1 on 5 matching bases. CDR3 residues: CASSEAETVTNEKLFF. The CDR3 DNA reads TGTGCCAGCAGTGAAGCGGAGACAGTAACTAATGAAAAACTGTTTTTT.